The T cell receptor beta chain described here comes from a study of OX40 agonist ivuxolimab in advanced cancers. This CDR3 region has 16 residues. CDR1 is SGDLS and CDR2 is YYNGEE in the germline V gene. V was pared by 4 bases and J by 0 bases, with 16 bases between. The table came from immunoSEQ multiplex PCR; TCRdb's copy has only in-frame clones and leaves some out. Of about 73,000 clones in the sample, 80% to 90% were seen once. V usage is TRBV9 and J usage is TRBJ2-5, with D tentatively TRBD1 (6 bases). This clonotype was sampled from an adult with an advanced solid tumor such as melanoma, head and neck, liver or kidney cancer. This specimen was CD4+ or CD8+ T cells sorted from blood, taken in a trial of the OX40 agonist ivuxolimab. The CDR3 here is CASSPRYGQYQETQYF. The CDR3 region has the DNA TGTGCCAGCAGCCCTCGATATGGACAGTACCAAGAGACCCAGTACTTC.